What follows describes a single T cell receptor (beta chain). This sample was taken from a study of blood T cell repertoires in COVID-19. Trimming stripped 4 bases from V and 0 bases from J, with 6 bases between. Germline V CDR1 and CDR2: SNHLY, FYNNEI. This CDR3 has 13 amino acids. The table came from immunoSEQ multiplex PCR; TCRdb's copy has only in-frame clones and leaves some out. The sample has roughly 140,000 clones, 85% to 90% seen once; the top ten hold around 14%. Input material: peripheral blood. This receptor was identified in a woman aged 40 to 50 with acute or convalescent COVID-19. V and J are TRBV2 and TRBJ1-1; D is uncertain. The CDR3 nucleotides are TGTGCCAGCAGTGGAGCCTTGAACACTGAAGCTTTCTTT. Translation gives CASSGALNTEAFF.